This TCR beta chain was sequenced during a study of shared clonotypes between healthy human individuals. Across several immunoSEQ plates, the genomic DNA of each subset was split evenly. Authors' data handling: In the immunoSEQ data, sequences were junction-only and lacked quality scores, so filtering differed. Sequencing was performed with immunoSEQ multiplex PCR; in TCRdb, only in-frame clones are kept and a portion is missing. V, J and clone size are taken as reported in that table, and D and trimming were inferred from the DNA itself. The data hold over a million clones, with 75% to 85% observed a single time. Notes on the study in general: As a rule, naive subsets had a larger estimated richness than memory subsets.

Germline V gives CDR1 SGHRS, CDR2 YFSETQ. V was clipped by 4 bases and J by 4 bases; unmatched bases: 18. CDR3 size: 19 residues. With respect to this clone: The antigen is not known.

Material for sequencing was memory CD4+ T cells from PBMCs. The subset was: CD45RA-negative fraction. The genes are TRBV5-1 and TRBJ2-2; TRBD2 matches 8 bases. The receptor was derived from a man aged 18-30 years in good health. Some clones in this sample may be carry-over from other donors' samples. CDR3 coding DNA: TGCGCCAGCAGCCCAGCGGGAGCCCCTGGGGTATCGAGCACCGGGGAGCTGTTTTTT. Translated: CASSPAGAPGVSSTGELFF.